The 10 T cell receptor beta chains below all came from one sample that was sequenced in a study of blood T cell repertoires in COVID-19. The table came from immunoSEQ multiplex PCR; TCRdb's copy has only in-frame clones and leaves some out. Counted here are some 400,000 clones, approximately 91% occurring once; the ten biggest clones make up around 0.94%. Sequenced: PBMCs or T cells enriched from blood (not recorded which). These receptors were taken from a woman in her thirties or forties who had been exposed to COVID-19.

V usage is TRBV12-5 and J usage is TRBJ1-5; 9 nucleotides match TRBD1. The ends lost 1 base at V and 1 base at J; junction bases unmatched: 14. The CDR3 covers 20 residues. Germline V CDR1 and CDR2: LGHNT, FRNRAP. CDR3 nucleotide sequence: TGTGCTAGTGGTTTGGGGGGACAGGGTTTATTCGGTTTAAGCAATCAGCCCCAGCATTTT. Protein product: CASGLGGQGLFGLSNQPQHF.

The table lists this clone with a count of one. V and J are TRBV6-6 and TRBJ2-7; D gene unclear. This CDR3 has 15 amino acids. The V end lost 2 bases, the J end lost 2 bases, and 13 bases lay between the germline ends. Germline V gene data show CDR1 as MNHNY and CDR2 as SVGAGI (reference sequence). CDR3 loop: CASSYGLLPTYEQYF. The CDR3, as DNA: TGTGCCAGCAGTTACGGGCTCCTACCAACCTACGAGCAGTACTTC.

The rearrangement uses TRBV30 and TRBJ1-1; D gene uncertain. From germline, CDR1 is GTSNPN and CDR2 SVGIG (reference sequence). The CDR3 extends over 13 amino acids. V was shortened by 4 bases and J by 1 base, with 10 bases between the two germline ends. The chain's CDR3 is CAWTAGANTEAFF. The CDR3 nucleotides read TGTGCCTGGACGGCGGGAGCGAACACTGAAGCTTTCTTT.

V gene TRBV20-1 combines with J gene TRBJ2-1; D perhaps matches TRBD2 (5 bases). This CDR3 comprises 12 residues. With 3 bases removed from V and 9 bases from J, the gap between germline ends came to 12 bases. CDR1 is DFQATT and CDR2 is SNEGSKA in the germline V gene (reference sequence). The CDR3: CSASLRRGEQFF. The CDR3 bases are TGCAGTGCTAGTCTAAGACGGGGTGAGCAGTTCTTC.

The chain joins TRBV5-4 to TRBJ1-3, with D possibly matching TRBD1 (5 bases). CDR1 is SGHNT and CDR2 is YYREEE in the germline V gene (reference sequence). The CDR3 runs to 15 residues. V was pared by 4 bases and J by 4 bases, with 15 bases between. CDR3 coding DNA: TGTGCCAGCAGCACAGGTGGAGGGCAGGGAAACACCATATATTTT. As protein: CASSTGGGQGNTIYF.

The V and J genes are TRBV5-8 and TRBJ1-2; 9 positions match TRBD1. This CDR3 comprises 17 residues. CDR1 and CDR2 (germline): SGHTS, YDEGEE. The ends lost 6 bases at V and 4 bases at J; junction bases unmatched: 16. In nucleotides, the CDR3 is TGTGCCAGCACCCTCGGATGGACAGGGGAAAACCCCTATGGCTACACCTTC. Translation: CASTLGWTGENPYGYTF.

The rearrangement uses TRBV7-2 and TRBJ2-2, with D maybe TRBD2 (5 bases). The length of the CDR3 is 15 residues. The V gene's germline CDR1 is SGHTA and CDR2 FQGNSA. V was pared by 5 bases and J by 3 bases, with 13 bases between. For the CDR3, the DNA is TGTGCCAGCAGCCCGACTGGCGGGTACACCGGGGAGCTGTTTTTT. Translating gives CASSPTGGYTGELFF.

This chain links TRBV5-1 with TRBJ2-2, with TRBD2 identical over 11 bases. This CDR3 has 17 residues. In germline, CDR1 is SGHRS, CDR2 YFSETQ. V lost 4 bases to trimming and J lost 2 bases; unmatched junction nucleotides: 7. CDR3 coding DNA: TGCGCCAGCAGCCGCCCCGGGACTAGCGGTAACACCGGGGAGCTGTTTTTT. It specifies CASSRPGTSGNTGELFF.

The V gene is TRBV20-1, the J gene TRBJ2-1, with 11 bases matching TRBD2. This CDR3 comprises 15 residues. Germline lookup yields CDR1 DFQATT and CDR2 SNEGSKA (reference sequence). The V and J ends lost 3 bases and 7 bases, in that order; junction bases with no gene match: 8. The CDR3 loop reads CSASVAGGPYNEQFF. The CDR3 DNA sequence: TGCAGTGCTAGTGTAGCGGGGGGGCCGTATAATGAGCAGTTCTTC.

The chain employs TRBV29-1 and TRBJ1-4, with no clear D. The CDR3 contains 16 residues. Looked up from germline, CDR1 is SQVTM and CDR2 is ANQGSEA. Trimming removed 0 bases at V and 3 bases at J, with 14 bases between. The CDR3 is CSVEDGGLPPNEKLFF. Here the CDR3 DNA reads TGCAGCGTTGAAGATGGCGGCCTTCCCCCTAATGAAAAACTGTTTTTT.